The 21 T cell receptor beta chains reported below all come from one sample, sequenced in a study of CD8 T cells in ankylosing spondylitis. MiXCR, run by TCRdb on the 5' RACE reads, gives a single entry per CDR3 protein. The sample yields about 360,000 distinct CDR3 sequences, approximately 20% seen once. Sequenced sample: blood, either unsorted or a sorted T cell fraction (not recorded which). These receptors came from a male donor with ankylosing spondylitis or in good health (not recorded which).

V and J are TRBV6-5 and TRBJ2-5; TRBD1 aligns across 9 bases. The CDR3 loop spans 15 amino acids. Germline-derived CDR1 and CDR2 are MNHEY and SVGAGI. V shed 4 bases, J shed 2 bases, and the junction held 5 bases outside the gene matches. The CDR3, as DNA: TGTGCCAGCAGTTTCGGGACAGGGCGGCAAGAGACCCAGTACTTC. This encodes CASSFGTGRQETQYF.

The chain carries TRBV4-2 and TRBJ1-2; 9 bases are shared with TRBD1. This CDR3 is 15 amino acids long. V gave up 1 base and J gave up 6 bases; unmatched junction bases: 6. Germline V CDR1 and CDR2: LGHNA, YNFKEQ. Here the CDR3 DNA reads TGTGCCAGCAGCCAAGCCGGACAGGGGATGAATGGCTACACCTTC. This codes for CASSQAGQGMNGYTF.

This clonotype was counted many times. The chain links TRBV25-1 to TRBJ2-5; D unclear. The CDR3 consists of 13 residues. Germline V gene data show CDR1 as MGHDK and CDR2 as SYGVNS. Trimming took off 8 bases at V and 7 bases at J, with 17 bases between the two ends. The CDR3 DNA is TGTGCCAGCGGAGAGACGGTGTATGGGACCCAGTACTTC. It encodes CASGETVYGTQYF.

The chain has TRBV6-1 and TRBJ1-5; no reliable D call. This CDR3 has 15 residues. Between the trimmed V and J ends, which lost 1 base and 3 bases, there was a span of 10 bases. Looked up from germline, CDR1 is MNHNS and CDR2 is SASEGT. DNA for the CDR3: TGTGCCAGCAGTGAAGGGAGGCAGTACAATCAGCCCCAGCATTTT. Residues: CASSEGRQYNQPQHF.

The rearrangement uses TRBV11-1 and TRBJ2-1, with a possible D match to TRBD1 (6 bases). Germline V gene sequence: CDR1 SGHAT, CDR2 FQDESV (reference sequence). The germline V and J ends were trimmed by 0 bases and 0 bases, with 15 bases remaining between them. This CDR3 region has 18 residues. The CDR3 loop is CASSLANGQPDSYNEQFF. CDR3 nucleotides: TGTGCCAGCAGCTTAGCGAATGGACAGCCTGACTCCTACAATGAGCAGTTCTTC.

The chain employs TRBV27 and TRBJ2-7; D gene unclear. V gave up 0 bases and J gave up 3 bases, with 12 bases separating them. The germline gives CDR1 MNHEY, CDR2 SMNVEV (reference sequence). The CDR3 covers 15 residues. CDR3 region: CASSLSTASFYEQYF. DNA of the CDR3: TGTGCCAGCAGTTTATCGACCGCCTCTTTCTACGAGCAGTACTTC.

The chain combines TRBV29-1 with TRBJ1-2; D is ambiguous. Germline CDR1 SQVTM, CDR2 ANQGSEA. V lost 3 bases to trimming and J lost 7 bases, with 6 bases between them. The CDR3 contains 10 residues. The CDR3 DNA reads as TGCAGCGTTGAGGCAGGTGGCTACACCTTC. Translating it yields CSVEAGGYTF.

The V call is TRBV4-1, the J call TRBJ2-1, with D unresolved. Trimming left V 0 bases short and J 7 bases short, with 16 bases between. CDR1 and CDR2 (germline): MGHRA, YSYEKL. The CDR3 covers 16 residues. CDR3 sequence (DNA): TGCGCCAGCAGCCAAGATATCCGGCAGGATAGGAATGAGCAGTTCTTC. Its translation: CASSQDIRQDRNEQFF.

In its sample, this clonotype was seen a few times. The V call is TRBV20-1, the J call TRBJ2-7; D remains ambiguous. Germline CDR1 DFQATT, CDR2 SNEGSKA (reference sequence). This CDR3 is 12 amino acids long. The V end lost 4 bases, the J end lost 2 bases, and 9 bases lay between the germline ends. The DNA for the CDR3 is TGCAGTGCTAAGGAAGGGCCCTACGAGCAGTACTTC. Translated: CSAKEGPYEQYF.

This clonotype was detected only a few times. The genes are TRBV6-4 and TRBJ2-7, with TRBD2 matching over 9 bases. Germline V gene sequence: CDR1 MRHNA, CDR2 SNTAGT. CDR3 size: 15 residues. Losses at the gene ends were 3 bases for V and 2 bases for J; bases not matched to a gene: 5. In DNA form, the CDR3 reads TGTGCCAGCAGTGAGAGGGCTAGCGGGGCCTACGAGCAGTACTTC. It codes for CASSERASGAYEQYF.

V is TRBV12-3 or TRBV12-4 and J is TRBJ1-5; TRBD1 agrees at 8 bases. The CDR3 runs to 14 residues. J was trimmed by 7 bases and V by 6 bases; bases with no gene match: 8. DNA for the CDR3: TGTGCCAGCAGCTACCAGGGGGCTCGCCAGCCCCAGCATTTT. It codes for CASSYQGARQPQHF.

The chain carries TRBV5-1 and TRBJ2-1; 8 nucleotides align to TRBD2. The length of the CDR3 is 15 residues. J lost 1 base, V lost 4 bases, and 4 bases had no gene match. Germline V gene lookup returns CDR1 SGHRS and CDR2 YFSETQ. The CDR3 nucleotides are TGCGCCAGCAGCGCGGGACTAGTGTCCTACAATGAGCAGTTCTTC. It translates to CASSAGLVSYNEQFF.

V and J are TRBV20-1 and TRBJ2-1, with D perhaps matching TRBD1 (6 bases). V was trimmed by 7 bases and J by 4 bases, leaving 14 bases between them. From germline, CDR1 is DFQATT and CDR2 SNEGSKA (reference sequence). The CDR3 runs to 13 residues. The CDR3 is CSVRGTNYNEQFF. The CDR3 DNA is TGCAGTGTAAGAGGGACAAATTACAATGAGCAGTTCTTC.

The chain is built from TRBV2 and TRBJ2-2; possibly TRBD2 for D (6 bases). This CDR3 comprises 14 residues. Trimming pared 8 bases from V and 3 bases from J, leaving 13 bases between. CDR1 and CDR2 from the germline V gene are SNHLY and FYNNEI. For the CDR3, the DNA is TGTGCCAGCCTACGGGGGTTGGACACCGGGGAGCTGTTTTTT. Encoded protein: CASLRGLDTGELFF.

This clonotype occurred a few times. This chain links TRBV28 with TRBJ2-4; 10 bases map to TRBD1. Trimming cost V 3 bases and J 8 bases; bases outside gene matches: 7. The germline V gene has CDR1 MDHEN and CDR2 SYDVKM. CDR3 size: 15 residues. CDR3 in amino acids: CASSFDRGRFDIQYF. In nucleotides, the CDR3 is TGTGCCAGCAGTTTCGACAGGGGGCGGTTTGACATTCAGTACTTC. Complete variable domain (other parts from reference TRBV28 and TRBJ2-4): DVKVTQSSRYLVKRTGEKVFLECVQDMDHENMFWYRQDPGLGLRLIYFSYDVKMKEKGDIPEGYSVSREKKERFSLILESASTNQTSMYLCASSFDRGRFDIQYFGAGTRLSVL.

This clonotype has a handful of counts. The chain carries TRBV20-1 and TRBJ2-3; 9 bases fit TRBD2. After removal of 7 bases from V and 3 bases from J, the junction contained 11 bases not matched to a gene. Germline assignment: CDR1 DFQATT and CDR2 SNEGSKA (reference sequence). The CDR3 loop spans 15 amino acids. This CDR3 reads CSGVGSGGRTDTQYF. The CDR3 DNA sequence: TGCAGTGGGGTGGGGAGCGGGGGGCGGACAGATACGCAGTATTTT.

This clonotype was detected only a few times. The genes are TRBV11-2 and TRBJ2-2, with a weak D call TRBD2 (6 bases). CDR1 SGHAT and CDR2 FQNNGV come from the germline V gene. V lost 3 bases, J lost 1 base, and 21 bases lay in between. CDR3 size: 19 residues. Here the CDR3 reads CASSFGWVAVSKNTGELFF. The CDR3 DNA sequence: TGTGCCAGCAGCTTTGGATGGGTAGCGGTTTCAAAGAACACCGGGGAGCTGTTTTTT.

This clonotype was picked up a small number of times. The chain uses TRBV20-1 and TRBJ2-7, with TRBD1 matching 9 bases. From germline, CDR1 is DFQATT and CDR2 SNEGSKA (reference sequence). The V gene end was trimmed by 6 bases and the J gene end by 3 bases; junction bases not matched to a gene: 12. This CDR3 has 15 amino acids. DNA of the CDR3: TGCAGTGCCGATAACCGGGACAGGGCTTACTACGAGCAGTACTTC. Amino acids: CSADNRDRAYYEQYF.

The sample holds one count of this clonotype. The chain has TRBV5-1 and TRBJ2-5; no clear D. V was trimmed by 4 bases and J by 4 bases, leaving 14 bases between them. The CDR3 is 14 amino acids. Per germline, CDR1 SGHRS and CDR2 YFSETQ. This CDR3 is CASSVTQGAETQYF. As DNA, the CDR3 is TGCGCCAGCAGCGTGACCCAAGGAGCAGAGACCCAGTACTTC.

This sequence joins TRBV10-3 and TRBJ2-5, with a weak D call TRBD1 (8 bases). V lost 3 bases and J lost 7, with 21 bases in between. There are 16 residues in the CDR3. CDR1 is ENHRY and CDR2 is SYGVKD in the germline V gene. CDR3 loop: CAISDPPGGSGGTQYF. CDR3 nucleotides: TGTGCCATCAGTGATCCGCCAGGGGGCTCGGGGGGGACCCAGTACTTC.

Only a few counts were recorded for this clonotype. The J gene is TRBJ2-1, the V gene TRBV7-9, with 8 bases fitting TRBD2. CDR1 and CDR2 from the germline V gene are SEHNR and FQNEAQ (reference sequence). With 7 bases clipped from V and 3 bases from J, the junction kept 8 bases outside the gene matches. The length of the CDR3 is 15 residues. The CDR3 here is CASMHSGEHYNEQFF. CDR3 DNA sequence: TGTGCCAGCATGCATAGCGGGGAGCACTACAATGAGCAGTTCTTC.